This T cell receptor (beta chain) comes out of a study of T cells in Graves' hyperthyroidism and ophthalmopathy. The CDR3 has 12 residues. CDR1 is MNHEY and CDR2 is SVGEGT in the germline V gene. Trimming shortened V by 2 bases and J by 6 bases, and 8 bases separated the two germline ends. This clonotype was seen once. Its antigen is as yet unknown. Thyroid ultrasound, orbital computed tomography, clinical symptoms, and serum thyroxine and TRAb underpinned diagnoses. It was 10 ml of fresh peripheral blood that supplied the PBMCs. Amplified regions were TCR beta CDR3 sequences from RNA transcripts. HTBI primers were used for first-round RT-PCR of the TCR CDR3. Each CDR3 protein is one row after TCRdb ran MiXCR on the multiplex PCR reads. The table has some 740,000 distinct CDR3 sequences, 12% to 15% seen once; the top ten hold about 9.4%. General study points: The model identified upcoming ophthalmopathy a median about six months ahead of onset.

The sample comprised blood. The rearrangement joins TRBV6-2 or TRBV6-3 to TRBJ2-7; D gene unclear. The receptor was derived from a woman younger than 35 with Graves' hyperthyroidism. The CDR3 region is CASSYPSREQYF. CDR3 nucleotide sequence: TGTGCCAGCAGTTACCCCAGCCGCGAGCAGTACTTC.